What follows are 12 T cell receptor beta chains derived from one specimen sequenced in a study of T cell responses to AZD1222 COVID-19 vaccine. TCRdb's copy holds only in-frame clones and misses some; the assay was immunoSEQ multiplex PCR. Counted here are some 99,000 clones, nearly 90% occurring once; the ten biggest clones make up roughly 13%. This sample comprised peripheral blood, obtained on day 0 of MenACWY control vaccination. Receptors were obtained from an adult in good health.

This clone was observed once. CDR3 amino acids: CASSPQPGQPGNTIYF. The CDR3 nucleotides read TGTGCCAGCAGCCCCCAGCCGGGACAGCCTGGAAACACCATATATTTT. This rearrangement joins TRBV3-1 (or the pseudogene TRBV3-2) to TRBJ1-3; 7 bases align to TRBD1. The V gene end was trimmed by 4 bases and the J gene end by 2 bases; junction bases not matched to a gene: 8. This CDR3 has 16 residues. Germline V gene sequence: CDR1 LGHDT, CDR2 YNNKEL (reference sequence).

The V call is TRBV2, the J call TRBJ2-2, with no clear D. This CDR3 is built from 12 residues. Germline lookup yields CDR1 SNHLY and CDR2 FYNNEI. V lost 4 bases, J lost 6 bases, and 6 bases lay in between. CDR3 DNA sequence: TGTGCCAGCAGTGGCATGGCCGGGGAGCTGTTTTTT. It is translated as CASSGMAGELFF.

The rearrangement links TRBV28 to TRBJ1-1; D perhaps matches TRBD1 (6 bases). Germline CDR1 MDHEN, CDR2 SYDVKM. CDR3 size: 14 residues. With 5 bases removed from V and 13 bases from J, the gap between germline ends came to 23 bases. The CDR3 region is CASSVPSWGRGVFF. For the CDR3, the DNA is TGTGCCAGCAGTGTCCCCTCTTGGGGGCGGGGCGTTTTCTTT.

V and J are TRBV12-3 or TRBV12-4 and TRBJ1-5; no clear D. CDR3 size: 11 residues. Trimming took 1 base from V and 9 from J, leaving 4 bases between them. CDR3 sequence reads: CASSLGGPQHF. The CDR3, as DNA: TGTGCCAGCAGTTTAGGAGGGCCCCAGCATTTT.

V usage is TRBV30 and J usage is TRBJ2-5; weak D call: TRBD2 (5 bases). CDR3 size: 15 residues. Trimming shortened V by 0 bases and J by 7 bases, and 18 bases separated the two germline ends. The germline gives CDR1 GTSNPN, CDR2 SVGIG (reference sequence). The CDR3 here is CAWSVSGVSRGTQYF. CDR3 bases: TGTGCCTGGAGTGTATCCGGGGTTTCGCGAGGGACCCAGTACTTC.

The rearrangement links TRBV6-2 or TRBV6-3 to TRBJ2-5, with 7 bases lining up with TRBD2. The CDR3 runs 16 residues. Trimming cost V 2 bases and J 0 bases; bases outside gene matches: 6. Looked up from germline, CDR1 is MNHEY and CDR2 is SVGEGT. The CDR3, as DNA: TGTGCCAGCAGTTACGCCCTAGCGGAGTACCAAGAGACCCAGTACTTC. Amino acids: CASSYALAEYQETQYF.

Here the CDR3 reads CASSGQGAGTGELFF. The CDR3 coding sequence is TGTGCCAGCAGTGGACAGGGGGCGGGAACCGGGGAGCTGTTTTTT. This chain links TRBV6-2 or TRBV6-3 with TRBJ2-2; 11 bases match TRBD1. This CDR3 spans 15 amino acids. V shed 5 bases and J 5 bases; nucleotides not matched to a gene: 4. CDR1 and CDR2 (germline): MNHEY, SVGEGT.

This chain's CDR3 is CASSLRGANTGELFF. CDR3 sequence (DNA): TGTGCCAGCAGCTTACGAGGTGCGAACACCGGGGAGCTGTTTTTT. The V gene is TRBV11-2, the J gene TRBJ2-2, with D uncertain. The length of the CDR3 is 15 residues. Germline CDR1 is SGHAT and CDR2 is FQNNGV. The germline V and J ends were trimmed by 2 bases and 0 bases, with 7 bases remaining between them.

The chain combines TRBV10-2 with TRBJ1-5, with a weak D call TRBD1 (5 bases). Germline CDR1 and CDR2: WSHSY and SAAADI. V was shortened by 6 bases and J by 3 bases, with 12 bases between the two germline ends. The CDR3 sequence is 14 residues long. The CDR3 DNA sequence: TGCGCCAGCAGCGACAGAGTTCTCAATCAGCCCCAGCATTTT. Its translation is CASSDRVLNQPQHF.

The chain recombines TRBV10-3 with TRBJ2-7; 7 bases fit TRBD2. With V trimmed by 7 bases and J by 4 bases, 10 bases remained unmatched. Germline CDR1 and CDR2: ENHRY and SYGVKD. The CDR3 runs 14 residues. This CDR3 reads CAITRGVDGYEQYF. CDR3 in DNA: TGTGCCATCACCCGGGGGGTAGACGGTTACGAGCAGTACTTC.

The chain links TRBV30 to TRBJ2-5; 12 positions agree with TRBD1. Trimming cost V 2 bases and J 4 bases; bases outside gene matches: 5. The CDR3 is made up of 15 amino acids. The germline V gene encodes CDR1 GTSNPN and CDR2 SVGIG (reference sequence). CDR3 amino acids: CAWSPGQGARETQYF. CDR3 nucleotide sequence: TGTGCCTGGAGTCCGGGACAGGGGGCGCGAGAGACCCAGTACTTC.

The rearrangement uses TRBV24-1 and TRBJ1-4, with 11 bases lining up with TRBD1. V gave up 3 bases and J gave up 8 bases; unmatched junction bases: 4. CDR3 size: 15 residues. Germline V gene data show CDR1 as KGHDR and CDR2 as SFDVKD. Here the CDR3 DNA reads TGTGCCACCAGTGATCCGGGACAGGGGGACGAAAAACTGTTTTTT. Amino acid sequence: CATSDPGQGDEKLFF.